These 27 T cell receptor beta chains share one sample of origin, sequenced in a study of blood T cell repertoires in COVID-19. Profiled with immunoSEQ multiplex PCR; TCRdb holds only in-frame clones, not every one. The sample includes roughly 200,000 clones, 70% to 85% seen only once; the top ten take over 6.5%. Sequencing was carried out using peripheral blood. Receptor source: a woman of 80 years or more with COVID-19, enrolled during active disease.

The chain has TRBV3-1 (or the pseudogene TRBV3-2) and TRBJ1-1, with D uncertain. Between the trimmed V and J ends, which lost 3 bases and 1 base, there was a span of 9 bases. Germline loops: CDR1 LGHDT, CDR2 YNNKEL (reference sequence). The CDR3 length is 14 residues. The CDR3 reads CASSHGAQNTEAFF. The DNA for the CDR3 is TGTGCCAGCAGCCACGGAGCTCAGAACACTGAAGCTTTCTTT.

The genes are TRBV3-1 (or the pseudogene TRBV3-2) and TRBJ2-2, with 8 bases lining up with TRBD2. The germline V gene encodes CDR1 LGHDT and CDR2 YNNKEL (reference sequence). This CDR3 has 14 residues. J was trimmed by 6 bases and V by 4 bases; bases with no gene match: 4. The CDR3 region has the DNA TGTGCCAGCAGCCTTCTCGGGGGGGCCGGGGAGCTGTTTTTT. This sequence encodes CASSLLGGAGELFF.

J is TRBJ2-5 and V is TRBV2; 10 positions agree with TRBD1. The J segment lost 3 bases and the V segment lost 6 bases, leaving 4 bases of the junction unmatched. The V gene's germline CDR1 is SNHLY and CDR2 FYNNEI. The CDR3 is made up of 14 amino acids. The CDR3 spells CASRAGTGEETQYF. The CDR3 coding sequence is TGTGCCAGCAGAGCCGGGACAGGGGAAGAGACCCAGTACTTC.

As concerns this clone: Compared with germline, one end of the junction differs, possibly owing to a read error. The V gene is TRBV7-7, the J gene TRBJ2-1; TRBD2 matches at 11 bases. The CDR3 extends over 16 amino acids. Germline CDR1 SSHAT, CDR2 FNYEAQ (reference sequence). This CDR3 is CASTPGLAGLYNEQFF. CDR3 sequence (DNA): TGTGCTAGCACCCCCGGACTAGCGGGCCTATACAATGAGCAGTTCTTC.

The chain combines TRBV6-5 with TRBJ1-4; D is uncertain. This CDR3 has 11 residues. CDR1 is MNHEY and CDR2 is SVGAGI in the germline V gene. The ends were cut back, 11 bases at V and 8 bases at J, with 12 bases in the middle. CDR3 sequence (DNA): TGTGCCGCCTACAGCGGCGAAAAACTGTTTTTT. It codes for CAAYSGEKLFF.

The chain is built from TRBV5-1 and TRBJ1-1; no definite D call. The V gene's germline CDR1 is SGHRS and CDR2 YFSETQ. This CDR3 spans 13 amino acids. V lost 0 bases to trimming and J lost 9 bases, with 12 bases between them. The CDR3 sequence: CASSLEAESQAFF. DNA for the CDR3: TGCGCCAGCAGCTTGGAAGCGGAGAGTCAAGCTTTCTTT.

The chain recombines TRBV9 with TRBJ1-5; D might be TRBD1 (5 bases). The V and J ends lost 0 bases and 10 bases respectively, with 17 bases between them. The CDR3 spans 15 residues. In germline, CDR1 is SGDLS, CDR2 YYNGEE. The CDR3 sequence: CASSVGAGTNGPQHF. In nucleotides, the CDR3 is TGTGCCAGCAGCGTAGGAGCGGGGACGAATGGACCCCAGCATTTT.

The chain carries TRBV5-1 and TRBJ2-5; D ambiguous. Germline CDR1 SGHRS, CDR2 YFSETQ. This CDR3 spans 12 amino acids. The V and J ends lost 5 bases and 2 bases respectively, with 7 bases between them. Here the CDR3 DNA reads TGCGCCAGCAGGAGGAGACAAGAGACCCAGTACTTC. It codes for CASRRRQETQYF. Supplemented by reference TRBV5-1 and TRBJ2-5, the full variable domain reads KAGVTQTPRYLIKTRGQQVTLSCSPISGHRSVSWYQQTPGQGLQFLFEYFSETQRNKGNFPGRFSGRQFSNSRSEMNVSTLELGDSALYLCASRRRQETQYFGPGTRLLVL.

The rearrangement uses TRBV7-6 and TRBJ1-5; D is unresolved. CDR1 is SGHVS, CDR2 FNYEAQ, per germline. The CDR3 is 13 residues long. V was clipped by 5 bases and J by 7 bases, with 12 bases between them. CDR3 bases: TGTGCCAGCAGCCCTCCAGGCGTCCAGCCCCAGCATTTT. Translated, it gives CASSPPGVQPQHF.

The rearrangement links TRBV6-1 to TRBJ1-1; 9 bases are shared with TRBD1. Trimming at V came to 4 bases and at J to 7 bases, leaving 25 bases not matched to a gene. The CDR3 contains 20 residues. Germline V gene lookup returns CDR1 MNHNS and CDR2 SASEGT. CDR3 DNA sequence: TGTGCCAGCAGTGTTTGGGCCCAGCAGGGCGGCACAGGGGGCTTCTATGAAGCTTTCTTT. Translation: CASSVWAQQGGTGGFYEAFF.

This chain uses TRBV6-5 with TRBJ2-5, with D possibly matching TRBD2 (6 bases). V was clipped by 8 bases and J by 4 bases, with 17 bases between them. Looked up from germline, CDR1 is MNHEY and CDR2 is SVGAGI. The CDR3 loop spans 14 amino acids. CDR3 residues: CASADLGGGETQYF. As DNA, the CDR3 is TGTGCCAGCGCAGACTTGGGGGGAGGAGAGACCCAGTACTTC.

J is TRBJ2-7 and V is TRBV2, with TRBD1 identical over 7 bases. Trimming removed 6 bases from V and 7 bases from J; junction bases left unmatched: 21. CDR3 length equals 17 residues. Germline-derived CDR1 and CDR2 are SNHLY and FYNNEI. Written as DNA, the CDR3 is TGTGCCAGCAGCCCTGATCGGGGTAGGACAGGAGGTGGAGAGCAGTACTTC. It yields the protein CASSPDRGRTGGGEQYF. Together with reference TRBV2 and TRBJ2-7, the CDR3 gives the full variable domain: EPEVTQTPSHQVTQMGQEVILRCVPISNHLYFYWYRQILGQKVEFLVSFYNNEISEKSEIFDDQFSVERPDGSNFTLKIRSTKLEDSAMYFCASSPDRGRTGGGEQYFGPGTRLTVT.

The sample holds many counts of this clone. The J gene is TRBJ2-3, the V gene TRBV4-2; 8 bases agree with TRBD1. Germline CDR1 is LGHNA and CDR2 is YNFKEQ. The CDR3 sequence is 15 residues long. Trimming removed 4 bases from V and 4 bases from J; junction bases left unmatched: 7. The CDR3 sequence: CASSPLAGQADTQYF. CDR3 nucleotides: TGTGCCAGCAGCCCCCTGGCGGGACAGGCAGATACGCAGTATTTT.

V and J are TRBV19 and TRBJ1-1; D is unresolved. Germline V CDR1 and CDR2: LNHDA, SQIVND (reference sequence). The CDR3 runs to 13 residues. Trimming left V 3 bases short and J 1 base short, with 6 bases between. The CDR3 spells CASSIQENTEAFF. As DNA, the CDR3 is TGTGCCAGTAGTATTCAGGAGAACACTGAAGCTTTCTTT.

This clone occurred a few times. The rearrangement joins TRBV10-3 to TRBJ2-3; tentatively, D is TRBD2 (6 bases). Per germline, CDR1 ENHRY and CDR2 SYGVKD. The CDR3 sequence is 17 residues long. With 0 bases removed from V and 11 bases from J, the gap between germline ends came to 24 bases. CDR3 coding DNA: TGTGCCATCAGTGAGTCGGGAGGCGGAACAGCTCAAGGTGGGCAGTATTTT. Translating gives CAISESGGGTAQGGQYF.

V usage is TRBV5-1 and J usage is TRBJ2-7; TRBD2 matches 16 bases. This CDR3 comprises 17 residues. J gave up 3 bases and V 4 bases, and 7 bases lay outside the gene matches. The germline gives CDR1 SGHRS, CDR2 YFSETQ. The CDR3 loop reads CASSTGLAGGPGYEQYF. CDR3 nucleotides: TGCGCCAGCAGCACGGGACTAGCGGGAGGGCCAGGCTACGAGCAGTACTTC.

V is TRBV5-1 and J is TRBJ2-1; 7 bases are a match to TRBD2. There are 16 residues in the CDR3. The junction had 8 bases not matched to a gene; V was cut back by 0 bases and J by 5 bases. Germline lookup yields CDR1 SGHRS and CDR2 YFSETQ. CDR3 amino acids: CASSLAAGVRDNEQFF. The CDR3 coding sequence is TGCGCCAGCAGCTTGGCGGCGGGAGTAAGGGACAATGAGCAGTTCTTC.

The chain links TRBV2 to TRBJ2-1; 8 nucleotides match TRBD2. The CDR3 extends over 15 amino acids. The trim removed 4 bases at V and 2 bases at J, leaving 4 bases unmatched. The V gene's germline CDR1 is SNHLY and CDR2 FYNNEI. This CDR3 reads CASSVGAGAYNEQFF. CDR3 in DNA: TGTGCCAGCAGTGTTGGAGCGGGGGCCTACAATGAGCAGTTCTTC. Full variable domain (rest looked up from reference TRBV2 and TRBJ2-1): EPEVTQTPSHQVTQMGQEVILRCVPISNHLYFYWYRQILGQKVEFLVSFYNNEISEKSEIFDDQFSVERPDGSNFTLKIRSTKLEDSAMYFCASSVGAGAYNEQFFGPGTRLTVL.

The CDR3 sequence is CASSLGLVEETQYF. The CDR3 DNA reads as TGTGCCAGCAGCCTGGGACTCGTGGAAGAGACCCAGTACTTC. The chain couples TRBV7-9 to TRBJ2-5; the D gene is possibly TRBD2 (6 bases). Deletions cut 5 bases from V and 3 bases from J, with 13 bases between. The length of the CDR3 is 14 residues. CDR1 and CDR2 (germline): SEHNR, FQNEAQ (reference sequence).

The J gene is TRBJ1-5, the V gene TRBV15; 8 positions match TRBD1. Unmatched junction bases numbered 2, after V lost 1 base and J lost 3 bases. The V gene's germline CDR1 is LNHNV and CDR2 YYDKDF (reference sequence). There are 15 residues in the CDR3. The CDR3 nucleotides are TGTGCCACCAGCAGAGGGACAGGGTTCAATCAGCCCCAGCATTTT. Protein sequence: CATSRGTGFNQPQHF.

V and J are TRBV9 and TRBJ2-1; D possibly corresponds to TRBD2 (6 bases). V lost 0 bases to trimming and J lost 6 bases, with 10 bases between them. The CDR3 contains 14 residues. Germline assignment: CDR1 SGDLS and CDR2 YYNGEE. The CDR3 sequence is CASSVGGVGNEQFF. As DNA, the CDR3 is TGTGCCAGCAGCGTAGGCGGGGTGGGCAATGAGCAGTTCTTC. Full variable domain (missing parts from reference TRBV9 and TRBJ2-1): DSGVTQTPKHLITATGQRVTLRCSPRSGDLSVYWYQQSLDQGLQFLIQYYNGEERAKGNILERFSAQQFPDLHSELNLSSLELGDSALYFCASSVGGVGNEQFFGPGTRLTVL.

The chain joins TRBV28 to TRBJ2-3; possible D gene TRBD2, 5 bases. The germline V gene encodes CDR1 MDHEN and CDR2 SYDVKM. The CDR3 consists of 14 residues. V gave up 3 bases and J gave up 2 bases, with 9 bases separating them. The CDR3 spells CASSLGAHTDTQYF. DNA of the CDR3: TGTGCCAGCAGTTTGGGAGCACACACAGATACGCAGTATTTT.

The chain joins TRBV7-9 to TRBJ1-1; maybe TRBD1 (5 bases). V was shortened by 2 bases and J by 4 bases, with 11 bases between the two germline ends. Looked up from germline, CDR1 is SEHNR and CDR2 is FQNEAQ (reference sequence). This CDR3 is built from 14 residues. The CDR3 protein is CASSLTGMGTEAFF. CDR3 coding DNA: TGTGCCAGCAGCTTAACAGGAATGGGCACTGAAGCTTTCTTT.

This clone was observed a few times. V usage is TRBV19 and J usage is TRBJ2-3; unclear D gene. Germline-derived CDR1 and CDR2 are LNHDA and SQIVND (reference sequence). This CDR3 is built from 11 residues. V gave up 7 bases and J gave up 4 bases, with 6 bases separating them. The CDR3 region is CASTQADTQYF. CDR3 bases: TGTGCCAGTACCCAGGCAGATACGCAGTATTTT.

The J gene is TRBJ1-5, the V gene TRBV9; D may be TRBD1 (5 bases). The CDR3 is made up of 14 amino acids. Per the germline V gene, CDR1 is SGDLS and CDR2 is YYNGEE. V was clipped by 7 bases and J by 0 bases, with 11 bases between them. The CDR3 protein is CASGRGSSNQPQHF. The CDR3 bases are TGTGCCAGCGGAAGGGGTAGTAGCAATCAGCCCCAGCATTTT.

The rearrangement joins TRBV4-1 to TRBJ1-3; tentatively, D is TRBD1 (6 bases). Trimming stripped 0 bases from V and 1 base from J, with 10 bases between. The CDR3 loop spans 16 amino acids. Germline assignment: CDR1 MGHRA and CDR2 YSYEKL. DNA of the CDR3: TGCGCCAGCAGCCAAGAATACAGGGCTTCTGGAAACACCATATATTTT. Translated: CASSQEYRASGNTIYF.

V and J are TRBV19 and TRBJ1-4; tentative D call: TRBD1 (6 bases). CDR1 and CDR2 from the germline V gene are LNHDA and SQIVND (reference sequence). V was clipped by 4 bases and J by 5 bases, with 14 bases between them. This CDR3 region has 15 residues. CDR3: CASSTVGQGNEKLFF. CDR3 nucleotides: TGTGCCAGTAGTACGGTCGGGCAGGGGAATGAAAAACTGTTTTTT.